Listed here are 32 T cell receptor beta chains from one sample, sequenced in a study of blood T cells in healthy people across ages. The second PCR ran roughly 7 to 11 cycles with a sample-barcoded 5' primer and J-beta primers. TCRdb reprocessed the 5' RACE reads via MiXCR and lists one record per CDR3 protein. The repertoire holds 730,000 or so distinct CDR3 sequences, around 43% seen once, with around 32% in the top ten. Sequenced sample: blood. These receptors originate from a man at least 80 years old in good health.

For this clonotype: A much larger clone differs from this one at a single base, so this may be a read error. The chain combines TRBV29-1 with TRBJ2-3; D might be TRBD2 (5 bases). The CDR3 totals 14 residues. Germline assignment: CDR1 SQVTM and CDR2 ANQGSEA. V lost 4 bases and J 4 bases, leaving 15 bases between the germline ends. The CDR3 DNA reads TGCAGCGTTGTGTGCGGGTCACCACCAGATACGCAGTATTTT. Its translation: CSVVCGSPPDTQYF.

The gene calls are TRBV7-9 and TRBJ2-2; TRBD2 aligns across 11 bases. Germline V CDR1 and CDR2: SEHNR, FQNEAQ (reference sequence). CDR3 length: 16 amino acids. The V segment lost 2 bases and the J segment 3 bases; nucleotides outside the gene matches: 2. The CDR3 loop is CASSLKLAGDTGELFF. The CDR3 nucleotides are TGTGCCAGCAGCTTAAAACTAGCGGGAGACACCGGGGAGCTGTTTTTT.

The DNA for the CDR3 is TGCGCCAGCAGCTTCGACGGAGTCAATGAGCAGTTCTTC. It yields the protein CASSFDGVNEQFF. This chain connects TRBV5-1 to TRBJ2-1; the D is unclear. V was pared by 2 bases and J by 6 bases, with 9 bases between. Germline V lookup: CDR1 SGHRS, CDR2 YFSETQ. The CDR3 totals 13 residues. The full variable domain, rest sourced from reference TRBV5-1 and TRBJ2-1, is KAGVTQTPRYLIKTRGQQVTLSCSPISGHRSVSWYQQTPGQGLQFLFEYFSETQRNKGNFPGRFSGRQFSNSRSEMNVSTLELGDSALYLCASSFDGVNEQFFGPGTRLTVL.

This clonotype was counted between two and nine times. The chain links TRBV11-2 to TRBJ2-4; TRBD1 matches 8 bases. Trimming cost V 1 base and J 11 bases; bases outside gene matches: 13. Germline CDR1 reads SGHAT; CDR2 reads FQNNGV. The CDR3 is made up of 16 amino acids. CDR3 sequence (DNA): TGTGCCAGCAGCTTAGTATTCGGGACAGGCCTTGATCTTCAGTACTTC. Translated: CASSLVFGTGLDLQYF.

This clonotype came up a few times. The rearrangement links TRBV13 to TRBJ2-7; D is tentatively TRBD1 or TRBD2 (5 bases each). The germline V gene encodes CDR1 PRHDT and CDR2 FYEKMQ (reference sequence). The CDR3 covers 14 residues. Between the trimmed V and J ends, which lost 4 bases and 3 bases, there was a span of 13 bases. CDR3 nucleotide sequence: TGTGCCAGCAGCTCGGGACGGATTCTCTACGAGCAGTACTTC. Amino acids: CASSSGRILYEQYF.

This sequence joins TRBV4-2 and TRBJ2-3, with 11 nucleotides matching TRBD2. Germline CDR1 reads LGHNA; CDR2 reads YNFKEQ. V trimming: 4 bases; J trimming: 5 bases; junction bases outside the gene matches: 11. The CDR3 runs 17 residues. The CDR3 DNA reads TGTGCCAGCAGCCCGAGTCGACTAGCGGGAATCGTAGATACGCAGTATTTT. Translating it yields CASSPSRLAGIVDTQYF.

This clonotype was found a few times. This chain connects TRBV12-3 or TRBV12-4 to TRBJ2-5; 10 bases agree with TRBD2. The CDR3 is 15 amino acids. The trim removed 2 bases at V and 11 bases at J, leaving 11 bases unmatched. The CDR3 DNA reads TGTGCCAGCAGTTTAAAGCGGGGGGGGCTCAATGAGCAGTACTTC. Its translation is CASSLKRGGLNEQYF.

This chain uses TRBV20-1 with TRBJ1-5; maybe TRBD1 (5 bases). The CDR3 consists of 16 residues. V dropped 0 bases and J dropped 1 base, with 13 bases sitting between them. Per the germline V gene, CDR1 is DFQATT and CDR2 is SNEGSKA (reference sequence). CDR3 nucleotides: TGCAGTGCTAGAGATTCGGGACCGTCGAGCAATCAGCCCCAGCATTTT. Translated, it gives CSARDSGPSSNQPQHF.

CDR3 amino acids: CASSRAPYAGELFF. The CDR3 DNA reads as TGTGCCAGCAGCCGGGCCCCCTACGCCGGGGAGCTGTTTTTT. This chain links TRBV27 with TRBJ2-2; D ambiguous. CDR1 MNHEY and CDR2 SMNVEV come from the germline V gene (reference sequence). The CDR3 length is 14 residues. With 6 bases removed from V and 6 bases from J, the gap between germline ends came to 14 bases.

Ten or more counts support this clonotype. This chain uses TRBV7-2 with TRBJ2-3, with 14 bases identical to TRBD2. The CDR3 contains 17 residues. The germline CDR1 and CDR2 sequences are SGHTA and FQGNSA. Unmatched junction bases numbered 9, after V lost 5 bases and J lost 5 bases. The CDR3 DNA reads as TGTGCCAGCAGCCCGCGACTAGCGGGGGGGCGTGTAGATACGCAGTATTTT. Its protein product is CASSPRLAGGRVDTQYF.

In regard to this clonotype: Compared with germline, one end of the junction differs, possibly owing to a read error. This sequence joins TRBV20-1 and TRBJ1-2; D not resolved. This CDR3 comprises 14 residues. The germline V gene encodes CDR1 DFQATT and CDR2 SNEGSKA (reference sequence). The CDR3 loop is CSTRDQRWDYGYTF. The CDR3 DNA sequence: TGCAGTACTAGAGATCAGAGATGGGACTATGGCTACACCTTC.

J is TRBJ2-7 and V is TRBV11-2, with a weak D call TRBD2 (5 bases). The J call is doubtful: the DNA matches TRBJ2-4 better. Germline assignment: CDR1 SGHAT and CDR2 FQNNGV. The CDR3 is 14 residues long. The CDR3 DNA reads as TGTGCCAGCAGCTACGCAAAGGGAGTCGTCATTCAGTACTTC. Its protein product is CASSYAKGVVIQYF.

J is TRBJ2-7 and V is TRBV28, with a possible D match to TRBD2 (6 bases). Trimming took 6 bases from V and 5 from J, leaving 14 bases between them. Germline V CDR1 and CDR2: MDHEN, SYDVKM. The CDR3 has 13 amino acids. The CDR3 spells CASSMGGTDEQYF. In DNA form, the CDR3 reads TGTGCCAGCAGCATGGGGGGAACCGACGAGCAGTACTTC. Full variable domain (rest looked up from reference TRBV28 and TRBJ2-7): DVKVTQSSRYLVKRTGEKVFLECVQDMDHENMFWYRQDPGLGLRLIYFSYDVKMKEKGDIPEGYSVSREKKERFSLILESASTNQTSMYLCASSMGGTDEQYFGPGTRLTVT.

Only a few counts were recorded for this clonotype. The rearrangement uses TRBV29-1 and TRBJ1-1; D ambiguous. The V end lost 5 bases, the J end lost 1 base, and 8 bases lay between the germline ends. This CDR3 has 12 amino acids. Per germline, CDR1 SQVTM and CDR2 ANQGSEA. As DNA, the CDR3 is TGCAGCGTTTGGCAGTCGAACACTGAAGCTTTCTTT. Residues: CSVWQSNTEAFF.

This clonotype was observed a handful of times. Given a much more abundant clone one base away, this may be a read error. The chain's CDR3 is CSAGTGGENQYF. CDR3 DNA sequence: TGCAGCGCCGGGACAGGGGGGGAGAACCAGTACTTC. V and J are TRBV29-1 and TRBJ2-5; TRBD1 matches 11 bases. Germline CDR1 SQVTM, CDR2 ANQGSEA. CDR3 size: 12 residues. Variable domain in full (rest from reference TRBV29-1 and TRBJ2-5): SAVISQKPSRDICQRGTSLTIQCQVDSQVTMMFWYRQQPGQSLTLIATANQGSEATYESGFVIDKFPISRPNLTFSTLTVSNMSPEDSSIYLCSAGTGGENQYFGPGTRLLVL.

Comments on this clonotype: This may stem from a read error, because a much larger clone lies one nucleotide away. This chain links TRBV4-2 with TRBJ2-7; D is possibly TRBD1 (6 bases). The CDR3 extends over 16 amino acids. Looked up from germline, CDR1 is LGHNA and CDR2 is YNFKEQ. Between the trimmed V and J ends, which lost 0 bases and 0 bases, there was a span of 12 bases. CDR3 bases: TGTGCCAGCAGCCAAGATCCCACAGGGTCCTCCTACGAGCAGTACTTC. Protein sequence: CASSQDPTGSSYEQYF.

This clonotype was recorded at least ten times. The genes are TRBV27 and TRBJ2-3, with TRBD1 identical over 12 bases. The CDR3 consists of 16 residues. V lost 4 bases to trimming and J lost 7 bases; unmatched junction nucleotides: 9. Germline CDR1 reads MNHEY; CDR2 reads SMNVEV (reference sequence). CDR3 sequence reads: CASSSLGTGGANTQYF. CDR3 nucleotides: TGTGCCAGCAGTTCCCTCGGGACAGGGGGCGCGAATACGCAGTATTTT.

This chain uses TRBV7-2 with TRBJ2-7; 8 bases are shared with TRBD1. The assigned J gene may be wrong: the sequence end matches TRBJ2-4 better. Germline CDR1 is SGHTA and CDR2 is FQGNSA. The CDR3 extends over 16 amino acids. The CDR3, as DNA: TGTGCCAGCAGCTCAACAGGGGGACTCGTCAAAAACATTCAGTACTTC. The encoded protein is CASSSTGGLVKNIQYF.

The V and J genes are TRBV7-2 and TRBJ2-5; 8 bases line up with TRBD1. This CDR3 comprises 16 residues. Germline V gives CDR1 SGHTA, CDR2 FQGNSA. V shed 4 bases and J 5 bases; nucleotides not matched to a gene: 12. The CDR3 nucleotides are TGTGCCAGCAGCTCCCGGACAGGGAGGAGTTGGGAGACCCAGTACTTC. Its translation: CASSSRTGRSWETQYF.

This clonotype was picked up a small number of times. V gene TRBV25-1 combines with J gene TRBJ2-5; a possible D gene is TRBD2 (5 bases). The CDR3 covers 15 residues. Germline CDR1 reads MGHDK; CDR2 reads SYGVNS. The ends were cut back, 3 bases at V and 5 bases at J, with 16 bases in the middle. The CDR3 here is CASSDPLRARETQYF. CDR3 DNA: TGTGCCAGCAGTGACCCTCTGCGGGCGAGGGAGACCCAGTACTTC.

Points on this clonotype: Its ends do not fully match the called genes, so a read error is possible. This chain links TRBV27 with TRBJ2-3; D is undetermined. CDR3 length: 13 residues. Looked up from germline, CDR1 is MNHEY and CDR2 is SMNVEV (reference sequence). CDR3 nucleotide sequence: TGTACCAGCGCACAAGGCCTAAAGGATACGCAGTATTTT. Translation gives CTSAQGLKDTQYF.

At least ten counts were recorded for this clonotype. The genes are TRBV7-2 and TRBJ2-5; D gene ambiguous. CDR1 is SGHTA, CDR2 FQGNSA, per germline. The CDR3 is 12 residues long. Trimming took off 5 bases at V and 0 bases at J, with 4 bases between the two ends. The CDR3: CASSRYQETQYF. The CDR3 bases are TGTGCCAGCAGCCGGTACCAAGAGACCCAGTACTTC.

About this clonotype: The junction differs from germline at one of its ends, possibly a read error. This chain links TRBV4-3 with TRBJ2-2; TRBD2 agrees at 8 bases. Germline CDR1 reads LGHNA; CDR2 reads YSLEER. The CDR3 is 16 amino acids. DNA for the CDR3: TGCGCCAGCAGCCAAGGGACTAGCACGAACGCCGGGGAGCTGTTTTTT. Translated: CASSQGTSTNAGELFF.

The chain combines TRBV9 with TRBJ2-7; D uncertain. The CDR3 sequence is 15 residues long. Germline loops: CDR1 SGDLS, CDR2 YYNGEE. Trimming removed 0 bases at V and 2 bases at J, with 12 bases between. For the CDR3, the DNA is TGTGCCAGCAGCGTAGGCCGGCAGCAGACCTACGAGCAGTACTTC. This gives the protein CASSVGRQQTYEQYF.

The CDR3 region has the DNA TGCAGTGCTAGGAGGACTAGTGTTTGGGAGCAGTTCTTC. Translated: CSARRTSVWEQFF. This chain joins TRBV20-1 and TRBJ2-1; 7 bases are a match to TRBD2. The CDR3 totals 13 residues. Trimming cost V 3 bases and J 10 bases; bases outside gene matches: 9. Germline CDR1 reads DFQATT; CDR2 reads SNEGSKA (reference sequence).

Regarding this clonotype: One base away lies a much larger clone, so this may be a sequencing read error. This chain connects TRBV29-1 to TRBJ2-5; 10 bases fit TRBD2. Trimming at V came to 4 bases and at J to 1 base, leaving 6 bases not matched to a gene. This CDR3 comprises 15 residues. Per the germline V gene, CDR1 is SQVTM and CDR2 is ANQGSEA. CDR3 protein: CSVALAGASQETQYF. The CDR3 coding sequence is TGCAGCGTTGCTCTAGCGGGGGCCTCCCAAGAGACCCAGTACTTC.

The table lists this clonotype with many counts. The chain employs TRBV7-9 and TRBJ2-5; weak D call: TRBD1 (6 bases). The V and J ends lost 6 bases and 1 base respectively, with 9 bases between them. Germline assignment: CDR1 SEHNR and CDR2 FQNEAQ (reference sequence). The CDR3 runs to 13 residues. CDR3 sequence reads: CASRPDSQETQYF. As DNA, the CDR3 is TGTGCCAGCAGACCGGACAGCCAAGAGACCCAGTACTTC.

This clonotype has more than one count but fewer than ten. This CDR3 is CSAGQGYGNEQFF. The CDR3 coding sequence is TGCAGTGCCGGACAGGGGTACGGCAATGAGCAGTTCTTC. This rearrangement joins TRBV20-1 to TRBJ2-1; 9 bases agree with TRBD1. V lost 6 bases and J lost 6; bases outside the gene matches: 6. This CDR3 contains 13 residues. CDR1 and CDR2 from the germline V gene are DFQATT and SNEGSKA (reference sequence).

V is TRBV6-6 and J is TRBJ2-1, with a weak D call TRBD2 (7 bases). The V and J ends lost 6 bases and 8 bases respectively, with 14 bases between them. Germline V gene data show CDR1 as MNHNY and CDR2 as SVGAGI (reference sequence). CDR3 size: 13 residues. CDR3 amino acids: CASRGGRSHEQFF. In DNA, the CDR3 is TGTGCCAGCAGGGGGGGGCGCAGCCATGAGCAGTTCTTC.

This clonotype occurred a few times. The chain links TRBV4-2 to TRBJ2-3; TRBD2 agrees at 8 bases. This CDR3 contains 16 residues. The germline gives CDR1 LGHNA, CDR2 YNFKEQ. Losses at the gene ends were 2 bases for V and 3 bases for J; bases not matched to a gene: 7. CDR3 bases: TGTGCCAGCAGCCAACCGACAAGCGGGGGTACAGATACGCAGTATTTT. This encodes CASSQPTSGGTDTQYF.

This clonotype appeared a few times. The chain combines TRBV7-6 with TRBJ1-4; no reliable D call. The CDR3 has 14 amino acids. Germline values: CDR1 SGHVS, CDR2 FNYEAQ. V lost 2 bases and J 8 bases, leaving 12 bases between the germline ends. The DNA of the CDR3 is TGTGCCAGCAGCTTAATCCCAGGAAGAGAAAAACTGTTTTTT. It is translated as CASSLIPGREKLFF.

The table lists this clonotype with many counts. This chain connects TRBV11-2 to TRBJ2-5; 8 bases are shared with TRBD1. The CDR3 is made up of 15 amino acids. Looked up from germline, CDR1 is SGHAT and CDR2 is FQNNGV. J was trimmed by 0 bases and V by 6 bases; bases with no gene match: 6. The DNA for the CDR3 is TGTGCCAGCAGTCCCATGGACAGGGACCAAGAGACCCAGTACTTC. As protein: CASSPMDRDQETQYF.